The 25 T cell receptor beta chains presented below share a single source sample, sequenced in a study of T cells after yellow fever vaccination. TCRdb redid the calling of the 5' RACE reads with MiXCR, one entry per CDR3 protein. The top ten hold approximately 0.78% of the sample, which has around 140,000 distinct CDR3 sequences, roughly 8.2% seen once. Sequencing used CD4+ T cells sorted from PBMCs, obtained 5 days after the yellow fever booster vaccination. Source of these receptors: a young man who received the YFV17D yellow fever vaccine.

The table lists this clonotype with a few counts. The chain combines TRBV28 with TRBJ2-5; TRBD2 aligns across 15 bases. The germline gives CDR1 MDHEN, CDR2 SYDVKM. The length of the CDR3 is 16 residues. V trimming: 5 bases; J trimming: 5 bases; junction bases outside the gene matches: 6. The CDR3 here is CASSAPGLAGGETQYF. The CDR3 DNA is TGTGCCAGCAGTGCCCCGGGACTAGCGGGAGGCGAGACCCAGTACTTC.

The chain couples TRBV20-1 to TRBJ2-5; D uncertain. The germline gives CDR1 DFQATT, CDR2 SNEGSKA (reference sequence). The CDR3 runs 12 residues. Trimming removed 3 bases from V and 5 bases from J, with 10 bases in between. In DNA, the CDR3 is TGCAGTGCTAGTGGGTCCCGGGAGACCCAGTACTTC. This translates into CSASGSRETQYF.

This clonotype was observed at least ten times. The CDR3 DNA reads as TGTGCCAGCTCACACTCCTTTATATACGAGCAGTACTTC. Its translation is CASSHSFIYEQYF. The rearrangement uses TRBV18 and TRBJ2-7; D remains ambiguous. The V and J ends lost 4 bases and 4 bases respectively, with 11 bases between them. This CDR3 has 13 residues. Per the germline V gene, CDR1 is KGHSH and CDR2 is LQKENI.

This clonotype was recorded many times. The chain recombines TRBV28 with TRBJ2-2, with D possibly TRBD2 on 5 matching bases. Germline V CDR1 and CDR2: MDHEN, SYDVKM. Trimming cost V 1 base and J 5 bases, with 11 bases left between them. This CDR3 has 15 residues. In DNA, the CDR3 is TGTGCCAGCAGTTTATTGAATTGGAGGACCGGGGAGCTGTTTTTT. Translating it yields CASSLLNWRTGELFF.

This clonotype was detected many times. V is TRBV5-1 and J is TRBJ2-1, with 14 bases aligning to TRBD2. The CDR3 extends over 17 amino acids. Losses at the gene ends were 4 bases for V and 9 bases for J; bases not matched to a gene: 12. Per germline, CDR1 SGHRS and CDR2 YFSETQ. DNA for the CDR3: TGCGCCAGCAGCCTCGGGACTAGCGGGAGTCGAGGAATTGAGCAGTTCTTC. Translated, it gives CASSLGTSGSRGIEQFF.

Many counts were recorded for this clonotype. The V call is TRBV12-3 or TRBV12-4, the J call TRBJ2-7; D is perhaps TRBD2 (7 bases). This CDR3 comprises 14 residues. V lost 6 bases to trimming and J lost 2 bases, with 14 bases between them. CDR3 sequence (DNA): TGTGCCAGCAGGGGGGGGCCGGGACCCTACGAGCAGTACTTC. Translating gives CASRGGPGPYEQYF.

This clonotype was detected many times. The chain carries TRBV7-2 and TRBJ2-5; perhaps TRBD2 as D (6 bases). Between the trimmed V and J ends, which lost 6 bases and 5 bases, there was a span of 16 bases. CDR1 is SGHTA, CDR2 FQGNSA, per germline. The CDR3 loop spans 14 amino acids. CDR3 sequence: CASRVGGVVETQYF. CDR3 in DNA: TGTGCCAGCAGGGTGGGGGGAGTCGTCGAGACCCAGTACTTC.

This clonotype has ten or more counts. The chain combines TRBV12-3 or TRBV12-4 with TRBJ2-7, with TRBD2 as a possible D gene (5 bases). Between the trimmed V and J ends, which lost 3 bases and 8 bases, there was a span of 11 bases. The CDR3 loop spans 12 amino acids. CDR3 in amino acids: CASSFRTGKQYF. In nucleotides, the CDR3 is TGTGCCAGCAGTTTCCGGACTGGGAAGCAGTACTTC.

This clonotype was picked up many times. V gene TRBV5-8 combines with J gene TRBJ1-1, with D perhaps matching TRBD1 (6 bases). This CDR3 contains 14 residues. Germline CDR1 is SGHTS and CDR2 is YDEGEE. Deletions cut 4 bases from V and 7 bases from J, with 17 bases between. The CDR3 is CASSPQGRIGEAFF. For the CDR3, the DNA is TGTGCCAGCAGCCCCCAGGGGCGGATAGGTGAAGCTTTCTTT.

In nucleotides, the CDR3 is TGTGCCAGCATGAGTGGCCAGAACTATGGCTACACCTTC. Amino acid sequence: CASMSGQNYGYTF. The V call is TRBV28, the J call TRBJ1-2; D call uncertain. The length of the CDR3 is 13 residues. The germline gives CDR1 MDHEN, CDR2 SYDVKM. Trimming left V 7 bases short and J 2 bases short, with 11 bases between.

This clonotype appeared many times. The chain has TRBV12-3 or TRBV12-4 and TRBJ2-7, with D maybe TRBD2 (5 bases). V was trimmed by 3 bases and J by 3 bases, leaving 12 bases between them. The CDR3 sequence is 14 residues long. The CDR3 region is CASSFSSGNYEQYF. The CDR3 DNA sequence: TGTGCCAGCAGTTTCTCCTCGGGGAACTACGAGCAGTACTTC.

There are many counts of this clonotype. The chain joins TRBV20-1 to TRBJ2-5, with D perhaps TRBD2 (6 bases). V was pared by 6 bases and J by 6 bases, with 20 bases between. CDR3 size: 14 residues. Germline V lookup: CDR1 DFQATT, CDR2 SNEGSKA (reference sequence). The CDR3 is CSAPGLPGEKTQYF. CDR3 DNA: TGCAGTGCCCCTGGACTACCCGGGGAGAAGACCCAGTACTTC.

This clonotype was seen only a few times. This chain links TRBV7-2 with TRBJ2-7; 15 nucleotides align to TRBD2. Germline trimming cut 5 bases from V and 10 bases from J; bases unmatched to any gene: 12. Germline-derived CDR1 and CDR2 are SGHTA and FQGNSA. The CDR3 runs to 16 residues. CDR3 amino acids: CASSLLWTSGRVVQYF. The DNA of the CDR3 is TGTGCCAGCAGCCTACTATGGACTAGCGGGAGGGTTGTTCAGTACTTC.

This clonotype showed up many times. The chain recombines TRBV7-2 with TRBJ2-1, with D perhaps TRBD1 or TRBD2 (6 bases each). There are 16 residues in the CDR3. Between the trimmed V and J ends, which lost 7 bases and 2 bases, there was a span of 18 bases. In germline, CDR1 is SGHTA, CDR2 FQGNSA. CDR3 residues: CASTQRHGGPYNEQFF. CDR3 nucleotide sequence: TGTGCCAGCACCCAACGCCATGGGGGGCCCTACAATGAGCAGTTCTTC.

Comments on this clonotype: A much larger clone differs by one base, so this may be a read error. The chain is built from TRBV12-3 or TRBV12-4 and TRBJ1-1; D is ambiguous. V was shortened by 5 bases and J by 4 bases, with 11 bases between the two germline ends. The CDR3 sequence is 13 residues long. CDR3 nucleotide sequence: TGTGCCAGCAGTCCCCAGGTTTTCACTGAAGCTTTCTTT. Amino acid sequence: CASSPQVFTEAFF.

The genes are TRBV12-3 or TRBV12-4 and TRBJ1-1; D ambiguous. Trimming shortened V by 7 bases and J by 1 base, and 10 bases separated the two germline ends. This CDR3 contains 13 residues. In nucleotides, the CDR3 is TGTGCCAGCATTAAAATGGGGAACACTGAAGCTTTCTTT. It encodes CASIKMGNTEAFF.

There are many counts of this clonotype. This chain uses TRBV6-1 with TRBJ2-6; 11 nucleotides line up with TRBD1. V lost 4 bases, J lost 1 base, and 6 bases stayed unmatched. The V gene's germline CDR1 is MNHNS and CDR2 SASEGT. The CDR3 consists of 18 residues. The CDR3 bases are TGTGCCAGCAGTGCGACGGGACAGGGGGTTTCTGGGGCCAACGTCCTGACTTTC. Its protein is CASSATGQGVSGANVLTF.

This clonotype has ten or more counts. The rearrangement uses TRBV7-9 and TRBJ1-1; TRBD1 aligns across 8 bases. The V gene's germline CDR1 is SEHNR and CDR2 FQNEAQ (reference sequence). The CDR3 consists of 12 residues. J gave up 11 bases and V 6 bases, and 8 bases lay outside the gene matches. This chain's CDR3 is CASSLQDRVAFF. The CDR3 DNA is TGTGCCAGCAGTTTACAGGACAGGGTGGCTTTCTTT.

Ten or more counts support this clonotype. V usage is TRBV6-1 and J usage is TRBJ1-2; 7 nucleotides line up with TRBD1. The CDR3 has 16 residues. J was trimmed by 4 bases and V by 3 bases; bases with no gene match: 11. In germline, CDR1 is MNHNS, CDR2 SASEGT. The CDR3 DNA is TGTGCCAGCAGTGACAGGAGGGGGCGCGGTGTCTATGGCTACACCTTC. As protein: CASSDRRGRGVYGYTF.

A note on this clonotype: A much bigger clone sits one base away, suggesting this may be a read error. This chain uses TRBV7-6 with TRBJ2-1, with 8 positions matching TRBD2. This CDR3 region has 16 residues. Per germline, CDR1 SGHVS and CDR2 FNYEAQ. V gave up 1 base and J gave up 5 bases; unmatched junction bases: 7. CDR3 residues: CASSLEELAVNNEQFF. As DNA, the CDR3 is TGTGCCAGCAGCTTAGAAGAACTAGCGGTAAACAATGAGCAGTTCTTC. Full variable domain (rest looked up from reference TRBV7-6 and TRBJ2-1): GAGVSQSPRYKVTKRGQDVALRCDPISGHVSLYWYRQALGQGPEFLTYFNYEAQQDKSGLPNDRFSAERPEGSISTLTIQRTEQRDSAMYRCASSLEELAVNNEQFFGPGTRLTVL.

This clonotype was recorded at least ten times. The genes are TRBV7-2 and TRBJ2-5; D is possibly TRBD1 or TRBD2 (5 bases each). Per germline, CDR1 SGHTA and CDR2 FQGNSA. The V gene lost 6 bases and the J gene lost 5 bases, with 13 bases spanning the gap. This CDR3 has 13 residues. The CDR3 sequence is CASSLGPGETQYF. CDR3 nucleotide sequence: TGTGCCAGCAGTTTGGGACCAGGGGAGACCCAGTACTTC.

Ten or more counts support this clonotype. The chain is built from TRBV24-1 and TRBJ2-1; D is uncertain. Germline V CDR1 and CDR2: KGHDR, SFDVKD. The V end was cut by 3 bases, the J end by 6 bases, with 11 bases between. The CDR3 runs to 14 residues. CDR3 residues: CATSDPPVPNEQFF. The CDR3 DNA follows: TGTGCCACCAGTGATCCACCAGTACCCAATGAGCAGTTCTTC.

This clonotype was counted ten times or more. The rearrangement uses TRBV6-5 and TRBJ2-6, with 10 bases that match TRBD1. V gave up 5 bases and J gave up 4 bases; unmatched junction bases: 11. This CDR3 is 18 amino acids long. Germline CDR1 MNHEY, CDR2 SVGAGI. In DNA, the CDR3 is TGTGCCAGCAGTCACGGGACAGGGGACCCCGGGGGGGCCAACGTCCTGACTTTC. This sequence encodes CASSHGTGDPGGANVLTF.

This clonotype was counted at least ten times. J is TRBJ2-5 and V is TRBV20-1, with 11 positions matching TRBD2. Germline lookup yields CDR1 DFQATT and CDR2 SNEGSKA (reference sequence). This CDR3 spans 15 amino acids. V shed 5 bases, J shed 5 bases, and the junction held 10 bases outside the gene matches. CDR3: CSASLTSGSRETQYF. CDR3 DNA sequence: TGCAGTGCTTCGCTCACTAGCGGGAGTCGCGAGACCCAGTACTTC.

This clonotype was counted at least ten times. This chain joins TRBV3-1 and TRBJ2-1, with 7 bases identical to TRBD2. Trimming cost V 1 base and J 0 bases; bases outside gene matches: 12. Per the germline V gene, CDR1 is LGHDT and CDR2 is YNNKEL (reference sequence). There are 19 residues in the CDR3. CDR3 DNA: TGTGCCAGCAGCCAAGGTGCAGCGGGATTCATGGGCTCCTACAATGAGCAGTTCTTC. Encoded protein: CASSQGAAGFMGSYNEQFF.